This record looks at one TCR beta chain sequence and its context. Its specificity is unknown. Method: immunoSEQ multiplex PCR; TCRdb's copy keeps in-frame clones and lacks some. The table has 25,000 to 35,000 clones, roughly 96% seen once. CDR3 length: 15 residues. CDR1 and CDR2 from the germline V gene are MNHNS and SASEGT. Trimming removed 7 bases from V and 4 bases from J; junction bases left unmatched: 10. The sorted conventional CD4+ T cells were CD25-low and CD127-high, with genomic DNA sequenced. This specimen comes from a study of regulatory and conventional T cells in RAG deficiency. Whole-study findings and limits: Omenn syndrome and CID/AS patients had approximately 100-fold fewer unique Treg TCR beta sequences, versus roughly 10-fold elsewhere. RAG-deficient patients showed markedly lower Shannon entropy and higher Simpson indices than control T-cell subsets. In Omenn syndrome, Treg and Tconv repertoires overlapped >85%.

The sample was also reused in another study, on regulatory T cells. That work states: The PCR used 52 TRBV and 13 TRBJ primers. Patient repertoires had restricted TRB V-J pairs and skewed V and J usage, most in Tregs.

This sequence joins TRBV6-1 and TRBJ2-7; 10 positions agree with TRBD1. This clonotype originated in a human donor in good health. Sequenced input: CD25- CD4+ T cells sorted from blood. CDR3 amino acids: CASMNPGTGAYEQYF. CDR3 coding DNA: TGTGCCAGCATGAACCCCGGGACAGGGGCTTACGAGCAGTACTTC.